This TCR beta chain was identified in a study of T-cell reconstitution after alpha-beta-depleted transplantation in children. Preparing the TCRbeta library involved the use of unique molecular identifiers. MiXCR, run by TCRdb on the PCR reads, gives a single entry per CDR3 protein. This table has around 15,000 distinct CDR3 sequences, over 5% appearing once. V dropped 5 bases and J dropped 4 bases, with 9 bases sitting between them. CDR1 DFQATT and CDR2 SNEGSKA come from the germline V gene (reference sequence). CDR3 length: 12 amino acids. By share, this clonotype counts as medium-sized (0.01 to 0.1%).

The chain has TRBV20-1 and TRBJ2-1; D gene unclear. This specimen consisted of PBMCs, obtained before TCRalphabeta/CD19-depleted stem cell transplant. The TCR originated in a boy aged 5-17 years with acute lymphoblastic leukemia, due to receive a stem cell transplant. CDR3 DNA: TGCAGTGCTCGCCGTGGGTACAATGAGCAGTTCTTC. Translated: CSARRGYNEQFF.